These 18 T cell receptor beta chains were sequenced from one sample in a study of cytomegalovirus exposure and HLA in healthy donors. Use of 60 Vbeta and 13 Jbeta primers characterized the PCR. The repertoire was sequenced with immunoSEQ multiplex PCR; TCRdb's copy has only in-frame clones and lacks some. The data hold over 100,000 clones, with about 73% observed a single time. Sequenced material: PBMCs. The receptors originated from a middle-aged woman in good health and CMV-seropositive.

This clone showed up just once. The J gene is TRBJ2-6, the V gene TRBV6-5, with D unresolved. The CDR3 covers 15 residues. Germline CDR1 reads MNHEY; CDR2 reads SVGAGI. Deletions cut 4 bases from V and 4 bases from J, with 11 bases between. The CDR3 reads CASSFRGSGANVLTF. CDR3 sequence (DNA): TGTGCCAGCAGTTTTAGAGGATCCGGGGCCAACGTCCTGACTTTC.

The V and J genes are TRBV7-6 and TRBJ1-3, with 9 bases that match TRBD1. Unmatched junction bases numbered 19, after V lost 0 bases and J lost 4 bases. CDR3 length equals 21 residues. Germline V gives CDR1 SGHVS, CDR2 FNYEAQ. For the CDR3, the DNA is TGTGCCAGCAGCTTAGCTTCGGGACAGGGTTCGTCCCTTCTTCTCGGAAACACCATATATTTT. It specifies CASSLASGQGSSLLLGNTIYF. Based on the CDR3 plus reference TRBV7-6 and TRBJ1-3, the full variable domain is GAGVSQSPRYKVTKRGQDVALRCDPISGHVSLYWYRQALGQGPEFLTYFNYEAQQDKSGLPNDRFSAERPEGSISTLTIQRTEQRDSAMYRCASSLASGQGSSLLLGNTIYFGEGSWLTVV.

J is TRBJ1-3 and V is TRBV4-1, with TRBD1 matching 10 bases. This CDR3 region has 17 residues. Trimming removed 2 bases from V and 4 bases from J; junction bases left unmatched: 8. CDR1 and CDR2 (germline): MGHRA, YSYEKL. The CDR3 DNA follows: TGCGCCAGCAGCCAAACCGCGGGACAGGGGTACGGAAACACCATATATTTT. Its translation: CASSQTAGQGYGNTIYF.

Concerning this clone: The junction departs from the called germline gene at one end, perhaps through a read error. The chain couples TRBV27 to TRBJ2-2, with 10 bases identical to TRBD1. This CDR3 is built from 17 residues. Germline V gene sequence: CDR1 MNHEY, CDR2 SMNVEV (reference sequence). The CDR3 is CASSSSRQGANTGELFF. The CDR3 region has the DNA TGTGCCAGCAGCTCATCTCGACAGGGGGCGAATACCGGGGAGCTGTTTTTT.

In DNA form, the CDR3 reads TGTGCCAGCTCACCACCCCGGACTAGCGGGGGATACACCGGGGAGCTGTTTTTT. It translates to CASSPPRTSGGYTGELFF. This chain uses TRBV18 with TRBJ2-2; TRBD2 matches 13 bases. Trimming took 0 bases from V and 3 from J; bases not matched to a gene: 4. Per the germline V gene, CDR1 is KGHSH and CDR2 is LQKENI. There are 18 residues in the CDR3.

The J gene is TRBJ1-2, the V gene TRBV9; 7 bases fit TRBD1. CDR3 length: 14 amino acids. The V gene end was trimmed by 0 bases and the J gene end by 8 bases; junction bases not matched to a gene: 7. The germline V gene encodes CDR1 SGDLS and CDR2 YYNGEE. The CDR3 DNA reads as TGTGCCAGCAGCGTAGTGACAGGGCCTCAAGGCTACACCTTC. This translates into CASSVVTGPQGYTF.

The J gene is TRBJ1-3, the V gene TRBV19; D remains ambiguous. CDR1 is LNHDA, CDR2 SQIVND, per germline (reference sequence). Trimming cost V 8 bases and J 0 bases, with 17 bases left between them. The CDR3 has 16 amino acids. The DNA of the CDR3 is TGTGCCAGTTGCCCGGCGGTTACGAGCTCTGGAAACACCATATATTTT. Encoded protein: CASCPAVTSSGNTIYF.

This sequence joins TRBV9 and TRBJ1-4; D might be TRBD1 (5 bases). CDR1 is SGDLS and CDR2 is YYNGEE in the germline V gene. The V end lost 4 bases, the J end lost 3 bases, and 13 bases lay between the germline ends. CDR3 length: 15 amino acids. CDR3 DNA: TGTGCCAGCAGCCCCGGGGGGGTTGCTAATGAAAAACTGTTTTTT. It codes for CASSPGGVANEKLFF.

In nucleotides, the CDR3 is TGTGCCCGACAAGGACACAGAGAAGCTTTCTTT. This translates into CARQGHREAFF. V usage is TRBV30 and J usage is TRBJ1-1, with D possibly TRBD1 on 5 matching bases. The germline V gene has CDR1 GTSNPN and CDR2 SVGIG (reference sequence). CDR3 size: 11 residues. The germline V and J ends were trimmed by 8 bases and 8 bases, with 15 bases remaining between them.

This chain links TRBV4-1 with TRBJ2-2; 10 nucleotides line up with TRBD2. Looked up from germline, CDR1 is MGHRA and CDR2 is YSYEKL. CDR3 length: 17 residues. V was pared by 3 bases and J by 1 base, with 5 bases of the junction left unmatched. The CDR3 is CASSHPAGGLNTGELFF. CDR3 coding DNA: TGCGCCAGCAGCCATCCAGCGGGGGGGTTGAACACCGGGGAGCTGTTTTTT.

The chain uses TRBV28 and TRBJ1-5; D is ambiguous. This CDR3 has 13 amino acids. Looked up from germline, CDR1 is MDHEN and CDR2 is SYDVKM. V dropped 2 bases and J dropped 4 bases, with 6 bases sitting between them. CDR3 bases: TGTGCCAGCAGTTTAAATCAAAATCAGCCCCAGCATTTT. It is translated as CASSLNQNQPQHF.

The chain is built from TRBV4-2 and TRBJ2-3, with D perhaps TRBD1 (6 bases). Germline V lookup: CDR1 LGHNA, CDR2 YNFKEQ. The ends were cut back, 0 bases at V and 0 bases at J, with 10 bases in the middle. The length of the CDR3 is 16 residues. The chain's CDR3 is CASSQELGASTDTQYF. Here the CDR3 DNA reads TGTGCCAGCAGCCAAGAACTGGGGGCTAGCACAGATACGCAGTATTTT.

This clone was counted only a few times. This chain links TRBV7-8 with TRBJ1-4, with D possibly being TRBD1 (5 bases). CDR3 length: 14 residues. Trimming removed 3 bases from V and 3 bases from J, with 8 bases in between. Germline CDR1 SGHVS, CDR2 FQNEAQ. For the CDR3, the DNA is TGTGCCAGCAGCTTGACAGTAGCTAATGAAAAACTGTTTTTT. It specifies CASSLTVANEKLFF.

The chain employs TRBV15 and TRBJ2-7; 8 positions agree with TRBD1. CDR3 size: 13 residues. CDR1 LNHNV and CDR2 YYDKDF come from the germline V gene (reference sequence). The V gene end was trimmed by 3 bases and the J gene end by 4 bases; junction bases not matched to a gene: 2. The chain's CDR3 is CATSSGQGYEQYF. In nucleotides, the CDR3 is TGTGCCACCAGCAGTGGACAGGGATACGAGCAGTACTTC.

In this sample, this clone turned up a few times. DNA for the CDR3: TGTGCCAGCAGTGAACAGGGTGCCCCAGATACGCAGTATTTT. Its protein product is CASSEQGAPDTQYF. The V gene is TRBV6-4, the J gene TRBJ2-3; tentative D call: TRBD1 (6 bases). Trimming cost V 3 bases and J 4 bases, with 11 bases left between them. In germline, CDR1 is MRHNA, CDR2 SNTAGT. The CDR3 loop spans 14 amino acids.

This clone has a handful of counts. This chain joins TRBV6-6 and TRBJ1-2; no clear D. The germline CDR1 and CDR2 sequences are MNHNY and SVGAGI (reference sequence). V was clipped by 2 bases and J by 10 bases, with 14 bases between them. This CDR3 is built from 13 residues. CDR3 loop: CASSYPDEGLYTF. In DNA, the CDR3 is TGTGCCAGCAGTTACCCGGATGAGGGTCTCTACACCTTC.

This clone occurred once. The V call is TRBV7-2, the J call TRBJ1-5; D remains ambiguous. Germline V gives CDR1 SGHTA, CDR2 FQGNSA. The germline V and J ends were trimmed by 1 base and 9 bases, with 13 bases remaining between them. CDR3 length: 14 residues. CDR3 loop: CASSLDTGGLPQHF. The CDR3 coding sequence is TGTGCCAGCAGCTTAGATACGGGCGGGCTGCCCCAGCATTTT.

The chain uses TRBV14 and TRBJ2-7, with D perhaps TRBD2 (5 bases). CDR1 and CDR2 (germline): SGHDN, FVKESK. This CDR3 is 14 amino acids long. The germline V and J ends were trimmed by 1 base and 8 bases, with 15 bases remaining between them. DNA of the CDR3: TGTGCCAGCAGCCAAGTCGCGAGCGGTCCGAAGCAGTACTTC. As protein: CASSQVASGPKQYF.